These 17 T cell receptor beta chains were all obtained from the same sample, sequenced in a study of OX40 agonist ivuxolimab in advanced cancers. The protocol was immunoSEQ multiplex PCR, while the TCRdb copy is restricted to in-frame clones and leaves out a portion. The sample shows about 69,000 clones, approximately 87% of them seen only once. This sample comprised CD4+ or CD8+ T cells sorted from blood, obtained in a trial of the OX40 agonist ivuxolimab. The receptors were gathered from an adult with an advanced solid tumor such as melanoma, head and neck, liver or kidney cancer.

CDR3 DNA: TGTGCCAGTAAGCCCCTAAGTAACACTGAAGCTTTCTTT. This translates into CASKPLSNTEAFF. This chain joins TRBV19 and TRBJ1-1; D call uncertain. V was clipped by 7 bases and J by 2 bases, with 11 bases between them. The germline gives CDR1 LNHDA, CDR2 SQIVND (reference sequence). The CDR3 contains 13 residues.

The chain combines TRBV5-8 with TRBJ2-5; 7 bases agree with TRBD1. V was clipped by 4 bases and J by 5 bases; unmatched bases: 11. The CDR3 loop spans 15 amino acids. The germline V gene encodes CDR1 SGHTS and CDR2 YDEGEE. CDR3 amino acids: CASSGRGRGMETQYF. CDR3 bases: TGTGCCAGCAGCGGCAGGGGCAGGGGGATGGAGACCCAGTACTTC.

The chain employs TRBV18 and TRBJ2-5, with 7 positions matching TRBD2. V trimming: 3 bases; J trimming: 4 bases; junction bases outside the gene matches: 8. Per the germline V gene, CDR1 is KGHSH and CDR2 is LQKENI. The CDR3 loop spans 15 amino acids. CDR3 sequence (DNA): TGTGCCAGCTCACCTGCAAGACTAGCTGGAGAGACCCAGTACTTC. Translated, it gives CASSPARLAGETQYF.

V gene TRBV4-2 combines with J gene TRBJ2-5; D tentatively reads TRBD1 or TRBD2 (5 bases each). There are 14 residues in the CDR3. With 4 bases removed from V and 4 bases from J, the gap between germline ends came to 13 bases. Germline CDR1 is LGHNA and CDR2 is YNFKEQ. CDR3 in DNA: TGTGCCAGCAGCCGCTACCGGGACGGAGAGACCCAGTACTTC. Protein: CASSRYRDGETQYF.

The rearrangement joins TRBV28 to TRBJ2-2; unclear D gene. CDR1 and CDR2 (germline): MDHEN, SYDVKM. V was clipped by 8 bases and J by 1 base, with 14 bases between them. This CDR3 is built from 15 residues. CDR3 coding DNA: TGTGCCAGCCGGGTGGCGGACGGGAACACCGGGGAGCTGTTTTTT. Encoded protein: CASRVADGNTGELFF.

This clone is a singleton in its sample. The chain couples TRBV30 to TRBJ1-2, with D uncertain. The germline V gene has CDR1 GTSNPN and CDR2 SVGIG (reference sequence). Trimming cost V 3 bases and J 2 bases, with 16 bases left between them. The CDR3 has 15 amino acids. The CDR3 coding sequence is TGTGCCTGGAGACCTCCCTCCGCAGCGAACTATGGCTACACCTTC. Its protein product is CAWRPPSAANYGYTF.

The rearrangement links TRBV7-2 to TRBJ1-6; D possibly corresponds to TRBD1 (5 bases). The V end lost 2 bases, the J end lost 7 bases, and 12 bases lay between the germline ends. CDR1 and CDR2 (germline): SGHTA, FQGNSA. The CDR3 runs 15 residues. The CDR3 bases are TGTGCCAGCAGCTTAATGGGGGTTCCGAATTCACCCCTCCACTTT. Its protein is CASSLMGVPNSPLHF.

The chain is built from TRBV7-2 and TRBJ1-3; D is unresolved. The CDR3 sequence is 14 residues long. Trimming pared 3 bases from V and 2 bases from J, leaving 8 bases between. Germline V gives CDR1 SGHTA, CDR2 FQGNSA. CDR3 sequence reads: CASSLGRAGNTIYF. In DNA form, the CDR3 reads TGTGCCAGCAGCTTGGGAAGGGCTGGAAACACCATATATTTT.

This clone turned up a few times. The rearrangement joins TRBV30 to TRBJ2-6; D is unclear. The CDR3 runs 16 residues. From germline, CDR1 is GTSNPN and CDR2 SVGIG (reference sequence). Trimming stripped 4 bases from V and 4 bases from J, with 17 bases between. In DNA form, the CDR3 reads TGTGCCTGGACCTCGGGCCCGGCAGCGGGGGCCAACGTCCTGACTTTC. This gives the protein CAWTSGPAAGANVLTF.

This clone was detected only once. The genes are TRBV15 and TRBJ1-4, with unresolved D. This CDR3 region has 14 residues. Between the trimmed V and J ends, which lost 1 base and 2 bases, there was a span of 5 bases. Germline V lookup: CDR1 LNHNV, CDR2 YYDKDF (reference sequence). The CDR3 is CATSRGPTNEKLFF. Here the CDR3 DNA reads TGTGCCACCAGCAGAGGCCCGACTAATGAAAAACTGTTTTTT.

The V call is TRBV19, the J call TRBJ2-5, with 7 bases aligning to TRBD1. The V gene end was trimmed by 6 bases and the J gene end by 0 bases; junction bases not matched to a gene: 13. The CDR3 consists of 17 residues. The germline gives CDR1 LNHDA, CDR2 SQIVND (reference sequence). The CDR3 protein is CASSPPRGGSYQETQYF. CDR3 bases: TGTGCCAGTAGCCCCCCGCGAGGGGGCTCGTACCAAGAGACCCAGTACTTC.

The chain uses TRBV27 and TRBJ1-5, with a weak D call TRBD1 (6 bases). This CDR3 contains 14 residues. V gave up 3 bases and J gave up 7 bases, with 13 bases separating them. Germline CDR1 and CDR2: MNHEY and SMNVEV (reference sequence). CDR3 sequence reads: CASSFTGIGQPQHF. CDR3 nucleotide sequence: TGTGCCAGCAGTTTCACAGGGATCGGGCAGCCCCAGCATTTT.

The gene calls are TRBV19 and TRBJ1-1; no firm D call. V dropped 4 bases and J dropped 3 bases, with 9 bases sitting between them. Germline CDR1 LNHDA, CDR2 SQIVND (reference sequence). The CDR3 extends over 13 amino acids. CDR3 nucleotide sequence: TGTGCCAGTAGTACACTCCGGGACACTGAAGCTTTCTTT. Its translation is CASSTLRDTEAFF. The variable domain in full, completed from reference TRBV19 and TRBJ1-1, reads DGGITQSPKYLFRKEGQNVTLSCEQNLNHDAMYWYRQDPGQGLRLIYYSQIVNDFQKGDIAEGYSVSREKKESFPLTVTSAQKNPTAFYLCASSTLRDTEAFFGQGTRLTVV.

V is TRBV9 and J is TRBJ2-5; 13 bases match TRBD2. Germline CDR1 is SGDLS and CDR2 is YYNGEE. This CDR3 is built from 16 residues. Trimming took 3 bases from V and 2 from J; bases not matched to a gene: 4. CDR3 loop: CASSASLAGGQETQYF. The CDR3 DNA is TGTGCCAGCAGCGCATCACTAGCGGGGGGGCAAGAGACCCAGTACTTC.

The rearrangement links TRBV19 to TRBJ2-2; weak D call: TRBD1 (6 bases). The CDR3 has 17 residues. Trimming left V 0 bases short and J 8 bases short, with 19 bases between. CDR1 LNHDA and CDR2 SQIVND come from the germline V gene (reference sequence). DNA of the CDR3: TGTGCCAGTAGTATAGATCCCGGGACACGGTCTGGTGGGGAGCTGTTTTTT. Encoded protein: CASSIDPGTRSGGELFF.

The rearrangement joins TRBV11-2 to TRBJ2-7; a weak D match, TRBD2 (7 bases). The ends were cut back, 0 bases at V and 2 bases at J, with 11 bases in the middle. Germline values: CDR1 SGHAT, CDR2 FQNNGV. The CDR3 covers 15 residues. CDR3 protein: CASSLEEGGTYEQYF. CDR3 coding DNA: TGTGCCAGCAGCTTAGAGGAGGGGGGGACCTACGAGCAGTACTTC.

This clone appeared a few times. V and J are TRBV5-6 and TRBJ1-1; 9 positions match TRBD1. After removal of 4 bases from V and 1 base from J, the junction contained 5 bases not matched to a gene. CDR3 length: 15 amino acids. In germline, CDR1 is SGHDT, CDR2 YYEEEE. The CDR3 nucleotides read TGTGCCAGCAGCACGACGACAGGGGGGAACACTGAAGCTTTCTTT. Its protein is CASSTTTGGNTEAFF.